The T cell receptor (beta chain) described here comes from a study of T cell responses to AZD1222 COVID-19 vaccine. Study results and limitations: Samples come after the peak T cell response, not at day 14.

The germline CDR1 and CDR2 sequences are LNHNV and YYDKDF (reference sequence). The CDR3 loop spans 14 amino acids. Trimming cost V 0 bases and J 6 bases, with 11 bases left between them. Method: immunoSEQ multiplex PCR; TCRdb's copy keeps in-frame clones and lacks some. The sample includes roughly 150,000 clones, roughly 89% of them seen just once. With regard to this clone: Its target is not known.

The material sequenced was peripheral blood, taken on day 0 of AZD1222 vaccination. This clonotype was sampled from an adult in good health. The chain couples TRBV15 to TRBJ1-2; possible D gene TRBD1, 5 bases. CDR3: CATSRDKGINGYTF. CDR3 DNA: TGTGCCACCAGCAGAGATAAGGGGATAAATGGCTACACCTTC.